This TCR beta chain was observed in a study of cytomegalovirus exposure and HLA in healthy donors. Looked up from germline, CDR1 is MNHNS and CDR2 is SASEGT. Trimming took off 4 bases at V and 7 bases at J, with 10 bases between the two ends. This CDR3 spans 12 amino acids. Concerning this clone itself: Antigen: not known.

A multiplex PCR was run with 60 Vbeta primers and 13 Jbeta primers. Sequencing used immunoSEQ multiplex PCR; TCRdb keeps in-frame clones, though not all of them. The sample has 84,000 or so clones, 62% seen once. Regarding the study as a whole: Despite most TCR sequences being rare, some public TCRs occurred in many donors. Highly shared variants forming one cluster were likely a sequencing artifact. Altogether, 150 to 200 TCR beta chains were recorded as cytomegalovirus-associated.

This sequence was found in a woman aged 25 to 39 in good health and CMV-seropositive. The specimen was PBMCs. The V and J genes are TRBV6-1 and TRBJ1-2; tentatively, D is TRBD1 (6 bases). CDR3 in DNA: TGTGCCAGCAGTGTAACAGGGCCTGGCTACACCTTC. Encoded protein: CASSVTGPGYTF.